A selection of T cell receptor beta chains follows, all from one sample in a study of blood T cell repertoires in COVID-19. Measured with immunoSEQ multiplex PCR; TCRdb has only the in-frame clones, and not every one. The profile covers 85,000 to 100,000 clones, with around nine tenths appearing a single time and about 17% taken by the ten largest. Material for sequencing was peripheral blood. The source is a woman aged 55 to 70 with COVID-19, enrolled during active disease. Each CDR3 is given with its conserved first and last residue. D genes are given only for firm matches. Clone size appears in some rows only: once, few, many, or a class for an expanded clone.

j_call: TRBJ2-7
clone_size: .
d_call: .
v_call: TRBV5-1
cdr3_nt: TGCGCCAGCAGCTACCGGGACACCTACGAGCAGTACTTC
cdr3_aa: CASSYRDTYEQYF

j_call: TRBJ2-1
clone_size: .
d_call: .
v_call: TRBV25-1
cdr3_nt: TGTGCCAGCAGTGAAGTTGGGGGGTCCTTGGGTGAGCAGTTCTTC
cdr3_aa: CASSEVGGSLGEQFF

j_call: TRBJ2-5
clone_size: once
d_call: .
v_call: TRBV28
cdr3_nt: TGTGCCAGCAAAGTGGGGCGACAAGAGACCCAGTACTTC
cdr3_aa: CASKVGRQETQYF

j_call: TRBJ1-3
clone_size: .
d_call: .
v_call: TRBV7-8
cdr3_nt: TGTGCCAGCAGTTCCGGTCCAGGGGACTCTGGAAACACCATATATTTT
cdr3_aa: CASSSGPGDSGNTIYF

j_call: TRBJ2-7
clone_size: .
d_call: .
v_call: TRBV6-6
cdr3_nt: TGTGCCGCCGCCCGAGGAGCCCACGAGCAGTACTTC
cdr3_aa: CAAARGAHEQYF

j_call: TRBJ1-6
clone_size: .
d_call: .
v_call: TRBV6-5
cdr3_nt: TGTGCCAGCAGCAGAGACAGGAAGAACTCACCCCTCCACTTT
cdr3_aa: CASSRDRKNSPLHF

j_call: TRBJ1-4
clone_size: .
d_call: TRBD1
v_call: TRBV6-5
cdr3_nt: TGTGCCAGCACTAAGGACAGGGAAGAAAAACTGTTTTTT
cdr3_aa: CASTKDREEKLFF

j_call: TRBJ2-7
clone_size: once
d_call: TRBD1
v_call: TRBV5-4
cdr3_nt: TGTGCCAGCAGCCCGGGACAGGGAATCTACGAGCAGTACTTC
cdr3_aa: CASSPGQGIYEQYF

j_call: TRBJ1-2
clone_size: .
d_call: .
v_call: TRBV12-3/TRBV12-4
cdr3_nt: TGTGCCAGCAGTGGACAGACCAACTATGGCTACACCTTC
cdr3_aa: CASSGQTNYGYTF

j_call: TRBJ2-7
clone_size: .
d_call: TRBD1
v_call: TRBV5-1
cdr3_nt: TGCGCCAGCAGCACCGGGACAGGGATATACGAGCAGTACTTC
cdr3_aa: CASSTGTGIYEQYF

j_call: TRBJ2-5
clone_size: .
d_call: TRBD2
v_call: TRBV4-2
cdr3_nt: TGTGCCAGCAGCCAAGAATTTAGGGCGGGGGGATACCAAGAGACCCAGTACTTC
cdr3_aa: CASSQEFRAGGYQETQYF

j_call: TRBJ2-5
clone_size: once
d_call: .
v_call: TRBV6-6
cdr3_nt: TGTGCCAGCAGTTACTCCTTCGGGGGACGGGAGACCCAGTACTTC
cdr3_aa: CASSYSFGGRETQYF

j_call: TRBJ1-1
clone_size: .
d_call: TRBD1
v_call: TRBV6-2/TRBV6-3
cdr3_nt: TGTGCCAGCAGTTCGGACAGGGGGAGTGGGAGCACTGAAGCTTTCTTT
cdr3_aa: CASSSDRGSGSTEAFF

j_call: TRBJ2-1
clone_size: .
d_call: TRBD2
v_call: TRBV4-3
cdr3_nt: TGCGCCAGCAGCCAAGATCCAGCGGGGAACTACAATGAGCAGTTCTTC
cdr3_aa: CASSQDPAGNYNEQFF

j_call: TRBJ2-3
clone_size: once
d_call: TRBD2
v_call: TRBV7-2
cdr3_nt: TGTGCCAGCAGCTTAGGTGGCAGGGGGACTAGCGGCGATACGCAGTATTTT
cdr3_aa: CASSLGGRGTSGDTQYF

j_call: TRBJ2-5
clone_size: .
d_call: TRBD1
v_call: TRBV28
cdr3_nt: TGTGCCAGCAGTTTAGGCCGGACAGGGCTAGAGACCCAGTACTTC
cdr3_aa: CASSLGRTGLETQYF

j_call: TRBJ1-2
clone_size: .
d_call: .
v_call: TRBV5-1
cdr3_nt: TGCGCCAGCAGCGGGCGAGGACTATCCGGGGATGGCTACACCTTC
cdr3_aa: CASSGRGLSGDGYTF

j_call: TRBJ1-1
clone_size: once
d_call: TRBD1
v_call: TRBV6-1
cdr3_nt: TGTGCCAGCAGTGAACCAGACAGGGTGATTGAAGCTTTCTTT
cdr3_aa: CASSEPDRVIEAFF

j_call: TRBJ2-5
clone_size: .
d_call: TRBD2
v_call: TRBV5-1
cdr3_nt: TGCGCCAGTGCCCTTGGCGGGGGAGAGACCCAGTACTTC
cdr3_aa: CASALGGGETQYF

j_call: TRBJ1-5
clone_size: .
d_call: TRBD1
v_call: TRBV6-2/TRBV6-3
cdr3_nt: TGTGCCAGCAGTTACGGGACAGGGGGCTTTCAGCCCCAGCATTTT
cdr3_aa: CASSYGTGGFQPQHF

j_call: TRBJ2-7
clone_size: .
d_call: TRBD2
v_call: TRBV5-4
cdr3_nt: TGTGCCAGCAGCTTGGCTAGCGGGGCTTGGGACGAGCAGTACTTC
cdr3_aa: CASSLASGAWDEQYF

j_call: TRBJ1-2
clone_size: few
d_call: .
v_call: TRBV27
cdr3_nt: TGTGCCAGCAGTCCCTGGGCCTCACAGGGATCCTATGGCTACACCTTC
cdr3_aa: CASSPWASQGSYGYTF

j_call: TRBJ2-7
clone_size: .
d_call: .
v_call: TRBV9
cdr3_nt: TGTGCCAGCAGCGTGGGGTTGGGGAGCTACGAGCAGTACTTC
cdr3_aa: CASSVGLGSYEQYF

j_call: TRBJ1-2
clone_size: .
d_call: TRBD1
v_call: TRBV5-1
cdr3_nt: TGCGCCAGCAGCGCCGGGACAGGAAAATATGGCTACACCTTC
cdr3_aa: CASSAGTGKYGYTF

j_call: TRBJ2-5
clone_size: .
d_call: .
v_call: TRBV7-9
cdr3_nt: TGTGCCAGCAGCCCTTCTTCTGAGACCCAGTACTTC
cdr3_aa: CASSPSSETQYF

j_call: TRBJ2-5
clone_size: .
d_call: .
v_call: TRBV6-5
cdr3_nt: TGTGCCAGCAGTAACAGGGTTCGGTACTTC
cdr3_aa: CASSNRVRYF

j_call: TRBJ2-5
clone_size: .
d_call: .
v_call: TRBV5-5
cdr3_nt: TGTGCCAGCAGCTTGGTCCGGGAGACCCAGTACTTC
cdr3_aa: CASSLVRETQYF

j_call: TRBJ2-7
clone_size: .
d_call: .
v_call: TRBV9
cdr3_nt: TGTGCCAGCAGCGTAGGGGCAGGGGTGGGCGTCGAGCAGTACTTC
cdr3_aa: CASSVGAGVGVEQYF

j_call: TRBJ1-6
clone_size: .
d_call: .
v_call: TRBV4-1
cdr3_nt: TGCGCCAGCACCCAGCCAGGGTTTAATTCACCCCTCCACTTT
cdr3_aa: CASTQPGFNSPLHF

j_call: TRBJ1-2
clone_size: .
d_call: TRBD1
v_call: TRBV6-6
cdr3_nt: TGTGCCAGCAGTCCGCAGAGACAGGGAGTTACTAACTATGGCTACACCTTC
cdr3_aa: CASSPQRQGVTNYGYTF

j_call: TRBJ2-2
clone_size: .
d_call: TRBD1
v_call: TRBV27
cdr3_nt: TGTGCCAGCAGTTTGATGGGGACAGGGGGTACCGGGGAGCTGTTTTTT
cdr3_aa: CASSLMGTGGTGELFF

j_call: TRBJ1-4
clone_size: .
d_call: .
v_call: TRBV4-1
cdr3_nt: TGCGCCAGCAGCCCCCCTCCCGCAGGGTTGGATGAAAAACTGTTTTTT
cdr3_aa: CASSPPPAGLDEKLFF

j_call: TRBJ1-5
clone_size: few
d_call: .
v_call: TRBV12-1
cdr3_nt: TGTGCCAGCAGCTTTGACAGGGGTGGACAGCCCCAGCATTTT
cdr3_aa: CASSFDRGGQPQHF

j_call: TRBJ2-7
clone_size: .
d_call: TRBD2
v_call: TRBV4-1
cdr3_nt: TGCGCCAGCAGCCAAGGGACTAGCGGGGGGGCGGTCTACGAGCAGTACTTC
cdr3_aa: CASSQGTSGGAVYEQYF

j_call: TRBJ1-4
clone_size: .
d_call: TRBD1
v_call: TRBV29-1
cdr3_nt: TGCAGCGTTGAACCGGGACAGAATGAAAAACTGTTTTTT
cdr3_aa: CSVEPGQNEKLFF

j_call: TRBJ1-2
clone_size: once
d_call: .
v_call: TRBV4-1
cdr3_nt: TGCGCCAGCAGCCAAACTAATCTTAACTATGGCTACACCTTC
cdr3_aa: CASSQTNLNYGYTF

j_call: TRBJ2-7
clone_size: .
d_call: .
v_call: TRBV28
cdr3_nt: TGTGCCAGCAGTTTAAGTCCCGGGTTCGAGCAGTACTTC
cdr3_aa: CASSLSPGFEQYF

j_call: TRBJ2-3
clone_size: .
d_call: .
v_call: TRBV7-8
cdr3_nt: TGTGCCAGCAGCTCCGGTGCGGGCACAGATACGCAGTATTTT
cdr3_aa: CASSSGAGTDTQYF

j_call: TRBJ1-2
clone_size: .
d_call: .
v_call: TRBV29-1
cdr3_nt: TGCAGCGTTGAAGGGCGAGGGACTAATTATAACTATGGCTACACCTTC
cdr3_aa: CSVEGRGTNYNYGYTF

j_call: TRBJ1-5
clone_size: .
d_call: .
v_call: TRBV6-5
cdr3_nt: TGTGCCAGCAGTTACTCAAGGGGTCAGCCCCAGCATTTT
cdr3_aa: CASSYSRGQPQHF

j_call: TRBJ2-2
clone_size: .
d_call: TRBD2
v_call: TRBV14
cdr3_nt: TGTGCCAGCAGCCAGAGAAGGTCCCTAGCGGGGGGCTATTCCGGGGAGCTGTTTTTT
cdr3_aa: CASSQRRSLAGGYSGELFF

j_call: TRBJ1-5
clone_size: .
d_call: TRBD1
v_call: TRBV6-5
cdr3_nt: TGTGCCAGCAGCCGAGGGGGCGCGAGCAATCAGCCCCAGCATTTT
cdr3_aa: CASSRGGASNQPQHF

j_call: TRBJ2-3
clone_size: .
d_call: TRBD2
v_call: TRBV4-3
cdr3_nt: TGCGCCAGCAGCCAAGGGGCCGGTAGCGGGGTGAAAGATACGCAGTATTTT
cdr3_aa: CASSQGAGSGVKDTQYF

j_call: TRBJ2-5
clone_size: .
d_call: TRBD2
v_call: TRBV7-2
cdr3_nt: TGTGCCAGCAGCTGGCGGGGGGCCGGTGAGACCCAGTACTTC
cdr3_aa: CASSWRGAGETQYF

j_call: TRBJ2-2
clone_size: once
d_call: .
v_call: TRBV10-3
cdr3_nt: TGTGCCATCAGTGAGTCGACTCGCGGGACTCTCGCCGGGGAGCTGTTTTTT
cdr3_aa: CAISESTRGTLAGELFF

j_call: TRBJ2-3
clone_size: .
d_call: .
v_call: TRBV20-1
cdr3_nt: TGCAGTGTTGAGACAGATACGCAGTATTTT
cdr3_aa: CSVETDTQYF